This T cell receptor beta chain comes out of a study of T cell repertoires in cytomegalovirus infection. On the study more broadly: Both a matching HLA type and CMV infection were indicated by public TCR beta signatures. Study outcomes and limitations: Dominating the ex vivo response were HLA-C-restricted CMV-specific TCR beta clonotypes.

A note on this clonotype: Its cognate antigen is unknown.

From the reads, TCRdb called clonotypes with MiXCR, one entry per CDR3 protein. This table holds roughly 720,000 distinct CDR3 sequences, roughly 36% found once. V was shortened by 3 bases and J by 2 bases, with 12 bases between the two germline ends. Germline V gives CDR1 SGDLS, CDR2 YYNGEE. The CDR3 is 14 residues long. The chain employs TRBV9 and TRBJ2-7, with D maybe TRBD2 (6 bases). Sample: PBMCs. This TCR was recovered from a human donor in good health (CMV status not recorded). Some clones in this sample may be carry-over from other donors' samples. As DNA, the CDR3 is TGTGCCAGCAGCGGGGCTAGCGAGCCCTACGAGCAGTACTTC. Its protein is CASSGASEPYEQYF.